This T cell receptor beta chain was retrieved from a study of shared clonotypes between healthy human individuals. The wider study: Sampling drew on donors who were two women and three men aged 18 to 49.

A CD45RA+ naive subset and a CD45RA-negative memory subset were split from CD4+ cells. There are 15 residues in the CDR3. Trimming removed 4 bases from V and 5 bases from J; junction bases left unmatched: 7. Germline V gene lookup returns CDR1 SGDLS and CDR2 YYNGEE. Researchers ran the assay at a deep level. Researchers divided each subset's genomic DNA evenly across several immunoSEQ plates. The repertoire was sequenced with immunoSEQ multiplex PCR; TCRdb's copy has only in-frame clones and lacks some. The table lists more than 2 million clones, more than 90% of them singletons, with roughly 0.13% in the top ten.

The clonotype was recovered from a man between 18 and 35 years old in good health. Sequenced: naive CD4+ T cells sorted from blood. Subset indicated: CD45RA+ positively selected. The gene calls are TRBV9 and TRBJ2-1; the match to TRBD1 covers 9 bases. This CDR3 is CASSRGDRDDNEQFF. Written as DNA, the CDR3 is TGTGCCAGCAGCCGAGGGGACAGGGATGACAATGAGCAGTTCTTC.